The clone carrying this T cell receptor (beta chain) came up a few times. J gave up 7 bases and V 5 bases, and 9 bases lay outside the gene matches. The CDR3 runs to 16 residues. Germline V gene data show CDR1 as MNHEY and CDR2 as SMNVEV (reference sequence). Using a J-beta primer mix together with a sample-barcoded 5' primer, a second PCR was run for roughly 6 to 12 cycles. One entry per CDR3 protein results from TCRdb running MiXCR on the 5' RACE reads. The profile shows 730,000 or so distinct CDR3 sequences, roughly 43% of them singletons. The record originates from a study of blood T cells in healthy people across ages.

The V call is TRBV27, the J call TRBJ1-6; 9 nucleotides match TRBD1. Material: blood. This clonotype was obtained from a woman in her fifties or sixties in good health. The CDR3 nucleotides are TGTGCCAGCAGTCCGGGACAGGGCATGTGGAATTCACCCCTCCACTTT. Its protein is CASSPGQGMWNSPLHF.